This T cell receptor beta chain emerged from a study of shared clonotypes between healthy human individuals. The split of CD4+ cells yielded CD45RA+ naive and CD45RA-negative memory subsets. Repertoires were generated with immunoSEQ multiplex PCR, while TCRdb's copy carries only in-frame clones and drops some. This table holds over a million clones, around 98.5% found once. V was pared by 6 bases and J by 0 bases, with 15 bases between. This CDR3 contains 17 residues. CDR1 SEHNR and CDR2 FQNEAQ come from the germline V gene (reference sequence). This TCR was recovered from a man aged 30 to 45 in good health. The material sequenced was naive CD4+ T cells sorted from blood. As for subset: CD45RA+ positively selected. The chain employs TRBV7-9 and TRBJ2-6; D may be TRBD1 (5 bases). CDR3: CASRWQGAFSGANVLTF. DNA for the CDR3: TGTGCCAGCAGATGGCAGGGCGCCTTCTCTGGGGCCAACGTCCTGACTTTC.